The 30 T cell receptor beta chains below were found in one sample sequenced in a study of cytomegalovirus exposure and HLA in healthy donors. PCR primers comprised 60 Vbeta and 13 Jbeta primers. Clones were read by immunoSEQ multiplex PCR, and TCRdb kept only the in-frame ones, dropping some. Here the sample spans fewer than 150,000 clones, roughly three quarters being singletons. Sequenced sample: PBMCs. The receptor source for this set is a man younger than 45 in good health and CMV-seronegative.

CDR3 nucleotides: TGTGCCAGCAGCTTCCTCAGCGGAATAGATGGCTACACCTTC. Translated, it gives CASSFLSGIDGYTF. The chain is built from TRBV7-2 and TRBJ1-2; no definite D call. Per germline, CDR1 SGHTA and CDR2 FQGNSA. Trimming left V 3 bases short and J 6 bases short, with 14 bases between. There are 14 residues in the CDR3.

CDR3 nucleotides: TGTGCCAGCAGCACCCTTGGGGGGGTCGGGCAGTACTTC. It specifies CASSTLGGVGQYF. This chain joins TRBV5-4 and TRBJ2-7; 7 nucleotides match TRBD2. This CDR3 is 13 amino acids long. With V trimmed by 4 bases and J by 9 bases, 10 bases remained unmatched. Germline lookup yields CDR1 SGHNT and CDR2 YYREEE (reference sequence).

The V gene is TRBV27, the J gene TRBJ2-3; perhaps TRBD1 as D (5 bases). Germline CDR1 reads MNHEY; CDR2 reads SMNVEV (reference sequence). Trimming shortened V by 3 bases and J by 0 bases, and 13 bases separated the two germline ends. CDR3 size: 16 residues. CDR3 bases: TGTGCCAGCAGTTTGATCCAGGGCCTTAGCACAGATACGCAGTATTTT. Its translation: CASSLIQGLSTDTQYF.

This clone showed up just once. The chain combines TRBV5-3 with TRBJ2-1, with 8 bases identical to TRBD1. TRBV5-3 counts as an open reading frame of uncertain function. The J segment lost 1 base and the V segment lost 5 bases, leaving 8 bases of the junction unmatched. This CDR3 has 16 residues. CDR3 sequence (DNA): TGTGCCAGAAGACGCAACCGGGACAGGTCCTACAATGAGCAGTTCTTC. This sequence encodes CARRRNRDRSYNEQFF.

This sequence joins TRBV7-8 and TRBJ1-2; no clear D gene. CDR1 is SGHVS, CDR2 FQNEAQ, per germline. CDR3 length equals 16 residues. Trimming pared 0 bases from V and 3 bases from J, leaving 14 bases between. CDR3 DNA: TGTGCCAGCAGCTTAGCGCGGGCCCGAGGAGACTATGGCTACACCTTC. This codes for CASSLARARGDYGYTF.

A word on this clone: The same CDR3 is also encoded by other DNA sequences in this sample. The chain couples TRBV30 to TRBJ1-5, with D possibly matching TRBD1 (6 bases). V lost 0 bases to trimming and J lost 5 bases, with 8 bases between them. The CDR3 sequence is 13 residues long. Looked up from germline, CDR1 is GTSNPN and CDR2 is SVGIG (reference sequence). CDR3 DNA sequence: TGTGCCTGGAGTGTACAGGGAGATCAGCCCCAGCATTTT. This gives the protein CAWSVQGDQPQHF.

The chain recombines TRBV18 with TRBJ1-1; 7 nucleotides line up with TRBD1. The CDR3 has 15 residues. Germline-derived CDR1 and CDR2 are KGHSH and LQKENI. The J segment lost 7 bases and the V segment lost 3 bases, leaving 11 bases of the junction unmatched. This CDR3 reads CASSPIQGTDSEAFF. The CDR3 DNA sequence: TGTGCCAGCTCACCCATCCAAGGGACAGATAGTGAAGCTTTCTTT.

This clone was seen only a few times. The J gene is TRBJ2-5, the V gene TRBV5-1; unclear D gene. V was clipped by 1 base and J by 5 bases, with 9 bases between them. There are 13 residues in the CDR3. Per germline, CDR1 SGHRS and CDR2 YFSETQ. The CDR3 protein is CASSLNVEETQYF. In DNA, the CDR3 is TGCGCCAGCAGCTTGAATGTCGAGGAGACCCAGTACTTC.

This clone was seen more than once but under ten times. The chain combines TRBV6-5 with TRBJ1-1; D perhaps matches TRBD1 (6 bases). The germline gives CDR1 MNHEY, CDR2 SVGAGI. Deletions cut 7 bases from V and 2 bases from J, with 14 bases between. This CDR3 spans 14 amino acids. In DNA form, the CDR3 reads TGTGCCAGCAATCTGGCGGGGGCTAACACTGAAGCTTTCTTT. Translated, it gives CASNLAGANTEAFF.

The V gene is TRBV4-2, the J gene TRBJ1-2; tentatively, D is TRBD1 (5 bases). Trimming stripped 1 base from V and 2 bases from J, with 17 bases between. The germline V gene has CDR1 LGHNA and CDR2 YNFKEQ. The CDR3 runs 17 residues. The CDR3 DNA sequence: TGTGCCAGCAGCCAAGGTCCCGGGGGGTGGGAGAACTATGGCTACACCTTC. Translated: CASSQGPGGWENYGYTF.

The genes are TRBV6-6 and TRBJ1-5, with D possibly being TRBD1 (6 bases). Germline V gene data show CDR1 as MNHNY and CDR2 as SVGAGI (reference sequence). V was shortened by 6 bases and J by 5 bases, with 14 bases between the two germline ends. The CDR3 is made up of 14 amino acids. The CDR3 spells CASSPTGSYQPQHF. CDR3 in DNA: TGTGCCAGCAGCCCAACAGGGAGTTATCAGCCCCAGCATTTT.

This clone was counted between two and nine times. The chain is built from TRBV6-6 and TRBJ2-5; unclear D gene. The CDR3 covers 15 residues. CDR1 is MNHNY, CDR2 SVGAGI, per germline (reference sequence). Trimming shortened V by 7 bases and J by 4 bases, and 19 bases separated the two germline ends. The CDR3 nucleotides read TGTGCCAGCACCGGCAGCGTGCTCCGGCTAGAGACCCAGTACTTC. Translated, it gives CASTGSVLRLETQYF.

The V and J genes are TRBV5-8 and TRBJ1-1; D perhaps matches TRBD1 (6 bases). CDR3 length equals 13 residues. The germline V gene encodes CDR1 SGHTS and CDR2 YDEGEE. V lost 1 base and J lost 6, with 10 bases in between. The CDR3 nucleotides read TGTGCCAGCAGCTTGCGGGGGGCGCCTGAAGCTTTCTTT. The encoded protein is CASSLRGAPEAFF.

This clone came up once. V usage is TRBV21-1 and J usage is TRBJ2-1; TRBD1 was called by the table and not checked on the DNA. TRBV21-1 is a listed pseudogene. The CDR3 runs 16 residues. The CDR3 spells CASSKRPGPSYNEQFF. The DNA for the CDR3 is TGTGCCAGCAGCAAACGTCCAGGTCCCTCCTACAATGAGCAGTTCTTC.

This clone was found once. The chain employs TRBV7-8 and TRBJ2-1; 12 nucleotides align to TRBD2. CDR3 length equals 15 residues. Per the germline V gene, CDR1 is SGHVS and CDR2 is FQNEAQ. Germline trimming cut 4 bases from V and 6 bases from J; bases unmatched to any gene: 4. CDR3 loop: CASSSGLAGINEQFF. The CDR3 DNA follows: TGTGCCAGCAGCTCTGGACTAGCGGGAATCAATGAGCAGTTCTTC. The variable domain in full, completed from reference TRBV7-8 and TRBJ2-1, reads GAGVSQSPRYKVAKRGQDVALRCDPISGHVSLFWYQQALGQGPEFLTYFQNEAQLDKSGLPSDRFFAERPEGSVSTLKIQRTQQEDSAVYLCASSSGLAGINEQFFGPGTRLTVL.

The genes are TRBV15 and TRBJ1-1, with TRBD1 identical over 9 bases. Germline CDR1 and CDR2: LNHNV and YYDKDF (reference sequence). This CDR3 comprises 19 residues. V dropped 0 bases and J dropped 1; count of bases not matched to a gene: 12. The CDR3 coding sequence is TGTGCCACCAGCAGAGACGGCAGGGGACAGGGTCGTAGGAACACTGAAGCTTTCTTT. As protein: CATSRDGRGQGRRNTEAFF.

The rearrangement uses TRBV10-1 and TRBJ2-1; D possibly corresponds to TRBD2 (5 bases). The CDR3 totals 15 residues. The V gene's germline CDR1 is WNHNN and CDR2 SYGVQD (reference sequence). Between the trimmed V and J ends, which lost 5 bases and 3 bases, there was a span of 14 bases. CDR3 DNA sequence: TGCGCCAGCAGTATATACGGGGTATTCTACAATGAGCAGTTCTTC. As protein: CASSIYGVFYNEQFF.

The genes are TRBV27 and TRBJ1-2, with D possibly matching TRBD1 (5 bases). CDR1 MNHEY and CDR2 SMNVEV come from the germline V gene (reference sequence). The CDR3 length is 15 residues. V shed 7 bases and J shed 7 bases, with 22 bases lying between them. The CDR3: CASTSNLRGGGGYTF. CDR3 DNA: TGTGCCAGCACCTCGAATCTAAGGGGCGGCGGTGGCTACACCTTC.

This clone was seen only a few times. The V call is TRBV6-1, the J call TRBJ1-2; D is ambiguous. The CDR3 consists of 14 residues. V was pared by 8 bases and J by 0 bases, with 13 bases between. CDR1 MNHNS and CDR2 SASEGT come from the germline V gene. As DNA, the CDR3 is TGTGCCAGCGGAGGAGCCATGGCTAACTATGGCTACACCTTC. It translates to CASGGAMANYGYTF.

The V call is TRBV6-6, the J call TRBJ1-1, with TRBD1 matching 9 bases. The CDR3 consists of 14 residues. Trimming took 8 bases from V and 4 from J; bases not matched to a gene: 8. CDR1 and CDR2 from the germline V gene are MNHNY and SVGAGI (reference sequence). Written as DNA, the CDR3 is TGTGCCAGCGGAGCCTCGGACAGGGGCACTGAAGCTTTCTTT. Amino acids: CASGASDRGTEAFF.

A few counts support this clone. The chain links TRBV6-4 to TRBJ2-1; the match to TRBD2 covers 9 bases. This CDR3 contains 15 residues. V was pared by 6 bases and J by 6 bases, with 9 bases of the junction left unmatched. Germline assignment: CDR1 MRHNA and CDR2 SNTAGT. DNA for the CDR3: TGTGCCAGCAGCCAACTAGCGGGCTCTTTCAATGAGCAGTTCTTC. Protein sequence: CASSQLAGSFNEQFF.

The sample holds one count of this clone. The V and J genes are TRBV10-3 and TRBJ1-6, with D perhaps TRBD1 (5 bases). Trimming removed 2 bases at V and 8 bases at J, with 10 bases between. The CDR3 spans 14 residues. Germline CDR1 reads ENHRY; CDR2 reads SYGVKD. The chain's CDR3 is CAISEGHKDSPLHF. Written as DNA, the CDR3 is TGTGCCATCAGTGAGGGACATAAGGATTCACCCCTCCACTTT.

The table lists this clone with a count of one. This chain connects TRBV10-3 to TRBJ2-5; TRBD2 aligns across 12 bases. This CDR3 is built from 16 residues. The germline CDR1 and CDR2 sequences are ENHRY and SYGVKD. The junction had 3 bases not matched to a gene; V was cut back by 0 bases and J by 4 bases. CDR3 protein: CAISESTSGSGETQYF. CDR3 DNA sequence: TGTGCCATCAGTGAGTCGACTAGCGGGAGTGGAGAGACCCAGTACTTC.

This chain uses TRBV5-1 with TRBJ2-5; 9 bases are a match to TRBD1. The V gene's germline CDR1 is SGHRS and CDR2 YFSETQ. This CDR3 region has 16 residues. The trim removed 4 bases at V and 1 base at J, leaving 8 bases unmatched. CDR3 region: CASSTWGTGTQETQYF. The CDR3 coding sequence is TGCGCCAGCAGCACTTGGGGGACAGGGACCCAAGAGACCCAGTACTTC.

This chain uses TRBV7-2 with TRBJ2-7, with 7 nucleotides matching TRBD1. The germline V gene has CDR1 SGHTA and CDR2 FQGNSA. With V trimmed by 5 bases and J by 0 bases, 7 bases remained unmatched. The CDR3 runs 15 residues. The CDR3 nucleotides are TGTGCCAGCAGCAAAACCGGGACAGACTCCTACGAGCAGTACTTC. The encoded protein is CASSKTGTDSYEQYF.

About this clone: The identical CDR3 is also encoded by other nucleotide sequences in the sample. CDR3 bases: TGTGCCAGCAGTAATCCGGGACAGGGGTCCACCGGGGAGCTGTTTTTT. It specifies CASSNPGQGSTGELFF. J is TRBJ2-2 and V is TRBV27, with TRBD1 matching 10 bases. The V gene end was trimmed by 5 bases and the J gene end by 4 bases; junction bases not matched to a gene: 7. Germline V gene data show CDR1 as MNHEY and CDR2 as SMNVEV (reference sequence). The CDR3 totals 16 residues.

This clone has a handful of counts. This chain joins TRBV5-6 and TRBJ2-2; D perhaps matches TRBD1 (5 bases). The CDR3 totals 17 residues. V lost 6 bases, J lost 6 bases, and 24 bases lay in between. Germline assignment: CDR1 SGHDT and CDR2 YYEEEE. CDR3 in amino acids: CASTDQATVGYAGELFF. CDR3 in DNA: TGTGCCAGCACCGATCAGGCGACAGTAGGCTACGCCGGGGAGCTGTTTTTT. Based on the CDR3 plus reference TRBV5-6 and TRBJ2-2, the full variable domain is DAGVTQSPTHLIKTRGQQVTLRCSPKSGHDTVSWYQQALGQGPQFIFQYYEEEERQRGNFPDRFSGHQFPNYSSELNVNALLLGDSALYLCASTDQATVGYAGELFFGEGSRLTVL.

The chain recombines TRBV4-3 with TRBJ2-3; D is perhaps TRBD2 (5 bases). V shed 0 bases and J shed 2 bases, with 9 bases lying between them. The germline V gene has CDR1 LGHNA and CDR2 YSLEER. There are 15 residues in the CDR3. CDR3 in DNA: TGCGCCAGCAGCCAAGAGCGGGCTGACACAGATACGCAGTATTTT. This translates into CASSQERADTDTQYF.

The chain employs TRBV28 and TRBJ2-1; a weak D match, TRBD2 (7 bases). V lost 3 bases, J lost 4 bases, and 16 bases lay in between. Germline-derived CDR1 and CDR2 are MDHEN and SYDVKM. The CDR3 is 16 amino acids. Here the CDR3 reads CASSFLEGRGYNEQFF. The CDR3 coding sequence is TGTGCCAGCAGTTTTTTGGAGGGGAGGGGGTACAATGAGCAGTTCTTC.

The CDR3 here is CSAKLYTEAFF. CDR3 coding DNA: TGCAGTGCGAAACTCTACACTGAAGCTTTCTTT. The gene calls are TRBV20-1 and TRBJ1-1, with no clear D. V dropped 6 bases and J dropped 3 bases, with 8 bases sitting between them. The CDR3 has 11 amino acids. The V gene's germline CDR1 is DFQATT and CDR2 SNEGSKA (reference sequence).